Listed here are 20 T cell receptor beta chains from one sample, sequenced in a study of T cells expressing NK-cell markers. Each CDR3 protein gets one entry in TCRdb, which reprocessed the 5' RACE reads and gives no DNA. The sample has about 390,000 distinct CDR3 sequences. Sequencing used blood T cells: a sorted CD56 or NKG2C T cell subset, CD4+ or CD8+ T cells, or bulk PBMC T cells (not recorded which). Receptors were obtained from a woman aged 45 to 65 in good health.

The rearrangement links TRBV12-3 or TRBV12-4 to TRBJ2-6; TCRdb's D gene call, TRBD1, goes unchecked for lack of DNA. The CDR3 has 15 amino acids. CDR3 sequence reads: CASSPGGSGANVLTF.

The V call is TRBV21-1, the J call TRBJ2-5; without DNA, the TCRdb call of TRBD2 cannot be checked. TRBV21-1 is a listed pseudogene. This CDR3 contains 13 residues. CDR3 sequence reads: CASHRRVQETQYF.

The V gene is TRBV29-1, the J gene TRBJ2-1; with no DNA, the TCRdb D assignment of TRBD1 cannot be verified. The CDR3 extends over 12 amino acids. Germline V gives CDR1 SQVTM, CDR2 ANQGSEA. The CDR3 loop reads CSADQGFDEQFF.

The V and J genes are TRBV20-1 and TRBJ2-7; the D call of TRBD2 rests on TCRdb alone, since no DNA is present to check it. The CDR3 runs to 16 residues. CDR1 is DFQATT, CDR2 SNEGSKA, per germline (reference sequence). CDR3 residues: CSARAVTSGALYEQYF.

V and J are TRBV11-2 and TRBJ2-3. From germline, CDR1 is SGHAT and CDR2 FQNNGV. The CDR3 covers 15 residues. CDR3: CASSLDLGSSDTQYF.

V and J are TRBV20-1 and TRBJ2-7; absent DNA, TCRdb's TRBD1 call cannot be checked. Germline loops: CDR1 DFQATT, CDR2 SNEGSKA (reference sequence). The CDR3 spans 14 residues. The CDR3 here is CSADNRGVSYEQYF.

V and J are TRBV6-2 or TRBV6-3 and TRBJ2-1; TCRdb calls TRBD2, which cannot be checked without DNA. The CDR3 consists of 11 residues. The germline CDR1 and CDR2 sequences are MNHEY and SVGEGT. Here the CDR3 reads CASGVGLEQFF.

V and J are TRBV7-3 and TRBJ2-1; without DNA, the TCRdb call of TRBD2 cannot be checked. CDR1 SGHTA and CDR2 FQGTGA come from the germline V gene. The CDR3 runs to 15 residues. This CDR3 reads CASSSRLAANNEQFF.

The chain couples TRBV9 to TRBJ2-1; as DNA is missing, the TRBD2 call by TCRdb cannot be tested. From germline, CDR1 is SGDLS and CDR2 YYNGEE. The CDR3 has 16 amino acids. The CDR3 region is CASSAHGGRALNEQFF.

The chain couples TRBV5-1 to TRBJ2-2; with no DNA, the TCRdb D assignment of TRBD1 cannot be verified. Germline values: CDR1 SGHRS, CDR2 YFSETQ. The CDR3 runs to 15 residues. The CDR3: CASTAGDRETGELFF.

J is TRBJ2-1 and V is TRBV11-2; TCRdb picks TRBD1, but there is no DNA to check that call. The CDR3 covers 15 residues. CDR1 is SGHAT and CDR2 is FQNNGV in the germline V gene. CDR3: CASRTYRGTYNEQFF.

CDR3 sequence: CASTPDRFEYEQYF. This chain connects TRBV19 to TRBJ2-7; no DNA is available, so the TRBD1 call from TCRdb remains unchecked. The germline V gene has CDR1 LNHDA and CDR2 SQIVND (reference sequence). CDR3 length equals 14 residues.

The rearrangement links TRBV5-1 to TRBJ1-5; the D call from TCRdb, TRBD1, cannot be confirmed without DNA. Germline assignment: CDR1 SGHRS and CDR2 YFSETQ. The CDR3 spans 15 residues. CDR3 loop: CASSLAGGLAQPQHF. The full variable domain, with the rest looked up from reference TRBV5-1 and TRBJ1-5, is KAGVTQTPRYLIKTRGQQVTLSCSPISGHRSVSWYQQTPGQGLQFLFEYFSETQRNKGNFPGRFSGRQFSNSRSEMNVSTLELGDSALYLCASSLAGGLAQPQHFGDGTRLSIL.

This chain joins TRBV5-1 and TRBJ2-2; TCRdb outputs TRBD2, but without DNA this stays unchecked. This CDR3 has 16 amino acids. Germline loops: CDR1 SGHRS, CDR2 YFSETQ. This CDR3 is CASSRLSGRDTGELFF.

The chain links TRBV12-3 or TRBV12-4 to TRBJ2-2; TCRdb lists TRBD1, though no DNA is available to test this call. This CDR3 spans 15 amino acids. Here the CDR3 reads CASSLFGQVDGELFF.

This chain links TRBV7-8 with TRBJ1-4. This CDR3 contains 15 residues. Germline V gene sequence: CDR1 SGHVS, CDR2 FQNEAQ. This chain's CDR3 is CASRQSSRFNEKLFF.

The rearrangement links TRBV29-1 to TRBJ2-1. This CDR3 has 13 amino acids. CDR1 is SQVTM and CDR2 is ANQGSEA in the germline V gene. CDR3 loop: CSCGLGRRNEQFF.

The rearrangement links TRBV7-2 to TRBJ2-7; the TRBD2 assignment by TCRdb is unverifiable without DNA. The CDR3 runs 15 residues. Germline V CDR1 and CDR2: SGHTA, FQGNSA. CDR3 region: CASSKIRDSLYEQYF.

The chain joins TRBV7-2 to TRBJ2-2. This CDR3 has 13 amino acids. Germline V gene data show CDR1 as SGHTA and CDR2 as FQGNSA. The CDR3 loop is CASSLPDMGELFF. The complete variable domain, with remaining parts taken from reference TRBV7-2 and TRBJ2-2, reads GAGVSQSPSNKVTEKGKDVELRCDPISGHTALYWYRQSLGQGLEFLIYFQGNSAPDKSGLPSDRFSAERTGGSVSTLTIQRTQQEDSAVYLCASSLPDMGELFFGEGSRLTVL.

This sequence joins TRBV12-5 and TRBJ2-2; TCRdb reports TRBD1, a call that lacks DNA to check it against. Per the germline V gene, CDR1 is LGHNT and CDR2 is FRNRAP. The CDR3 sequence is 16 residues long. The CDR3 sequence: CASGFSDWDLTGELFF.